This T cell receptor (beta chain) is drawn from a study of early T cells in non-severe SARS-CoV-2 infection. At the level of the study: RNA in bulk from unsorted whole blood was sequenced, and chains were unpaired.

Attachment of unique molecular identifiers was made to individual cDNA molecules. TCRdb re-derived calls from the 5' RACE reads in MiXCR, one entry per CDR3 protein. The sample shows about 60,000 distinct CDR3 sequences, roughly 12% of them seen only once. This clonotype was seen many times. Its antigen is still unknown. Study conclusions and caveats: The VDJdb matching leaned toward anti-spike CD8 responses and overlooked private and CD4 specificities.

V lost 6 bases and J lost 5; bases outside the gene matches: 13. Germline assignment: CDR1 DFQATT and CDR2 SNEGSKA (reference sequence). CDR3 length equals 14 residues. The V gene is TRBV20-1, the J gene TRBJ2-7; 7 bases are shared with TRBD1. What was sequenced was whole blood. The sequence was obtained from an adult who was a healthcare worker with PCR-confirmed SARS-CoV-2 infection or an uninfected control (not recorded which). This CDR3 is CSAEGVTGFHEQYF. The CDR3 DNA is TGCAGTGCCGAGGGGGTGACAGGGTTCCACGAGCAGTACTTC.